A selection of T cell receptor beta chains follows, all from one sample in a study of cytomegalovirus exposure and HLA in healthy donors. The repertoire was sequenced with immunoSEQ multiplex PCR; TCRdb's copy has only in-frame clones and lacks some. Here the sample spans around 150,000 clones, 65% to 70% being singletons. Sequencing was performed on PBMCs. These receptors all come from a man aged 30-40 years in good health and CMV-seropositive. Each CDR3 is given with its conserved first and last residue. The order of the fields is D gene, V gene, J gene, clone size, CDR3 protein. D genes are given only for firm matches. The listing skips clone size in some rows; elsewhere it reads once, few, many or a size class.

TRBD1	TRBV28	TRBJ2-6	NA	CASSFETGTGANVLTF
TRBD1	TRBV7-2	TRBJ1-5	few	CASSPQQGNLGQPQHF
NA	TRBV2	TRBJ2-3	NA	CASSPVRDSLTDTQYF
NA	TRBV10-2	TRBJ1-4	NA	CASGESFATNEKLFF
TRBD1	TRBV9	TRBJ1-1	NA	CASSGTGIPEAFF
NA	TRBV4-1	TRBJ1-1	few	CASSQHPTGKNTEAFF
NA	TRBV5-4	TRBJ2-1	NA	CASSSSPGVDYNEQFF
NA	TRBV27	TRBJ2-1	NA	CASSLLADNEQFF
NA	TRBV4-1	TRBJ1-1	few	CASSQEIVDSDEAFF
TRBD1	TRBV28	TRBJ1-1	once	CAGQGMDTEAFF
NA	TRBV10-3	TRBJ1-1	NA	CAISESTGNTEAFF